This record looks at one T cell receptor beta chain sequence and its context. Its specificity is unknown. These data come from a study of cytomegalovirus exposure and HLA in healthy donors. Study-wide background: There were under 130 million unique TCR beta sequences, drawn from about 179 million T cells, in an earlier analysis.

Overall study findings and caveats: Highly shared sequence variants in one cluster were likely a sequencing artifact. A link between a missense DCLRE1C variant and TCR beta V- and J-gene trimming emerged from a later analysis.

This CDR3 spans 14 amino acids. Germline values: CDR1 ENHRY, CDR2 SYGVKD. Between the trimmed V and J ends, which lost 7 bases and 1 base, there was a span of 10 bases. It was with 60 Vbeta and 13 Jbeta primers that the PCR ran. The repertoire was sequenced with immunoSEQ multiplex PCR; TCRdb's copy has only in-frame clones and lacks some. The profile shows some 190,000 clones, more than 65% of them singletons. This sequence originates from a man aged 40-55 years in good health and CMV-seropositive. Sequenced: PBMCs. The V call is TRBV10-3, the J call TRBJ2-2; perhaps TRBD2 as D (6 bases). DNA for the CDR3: TGTGCCATCATGGAGGGGCTGAACACCGGGGAGCTGTTTTTT. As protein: CAIMEGLNTGELFF.